Listed here are 5 T cell receptor beta chains from one sample, sequenced in a study of T cells expressing NK-cell markers. TCRdb reprocessed the 5' RACE reads, with one entry per CDR3 protein and no DNA. This listing includes 300,000 to 500,000 distinct CDR3 sequences. Material for sequencing was blood T cells: a sorted CD56 or NKG2C T cell subset, CD4+ or CD8+ T cells, or bulk PBMC T cells (not recorded which). Receptors were obtained from a woman aged 45-65 years in good health.

J is TRBJ2-5 and V is TRBV7-2; TCRdb returns TRBD1, unconfirmable since there is no DNA. The germline V gene has CDR1 SGHTA and CDR2 FQGNSA. The CDR3 consists of 15 residues. Here the CDR3 reads CASSQSGHFQETQYF.

The chain uses TRBV20-1 and TRBJ1-1; checking the TCRdb D call of TRBD1 is not possible without DNA. The CDR3 contains 15 residues. CDR1 is DFQATT, CDR2 SNEGSKA, per germline (reference sequence). The CDR3 region is CSAWTGGARGTEAFF.

This rearrangement joins TRBV4-1 to TRBJ1-4; the D call of TRBD1 rests on TCRdb alone, since no DNA is present to check it. Germline V CDR1 and CDR2: MGHRA, YSYEKL. This CDR3 is 14 amino acids long. CDR3 residues: CASSHDRGVEKLFF.

The chain is built from TRBV4-1 and TRBJ2-3; TCRdb names TRBD2, which stays unverified in the absence of DNA. Looked up from germline, CDR1 is MGHRA and CDR2 is YSYEKL. This CDR3 region has 20 residues. This CDR3 reads CASSQVRGPSGRPRADTQYF.

The chain combines TRBV15 with TRBJ2-3; the D call of TRBD2 rests on TCRdb alone, since no DNA is present to check it. CDR3 length: 17 amino acids. Germline-derived CDR1 and CDR2 are LNHNV and YYDKDF (reference sequence). CDR3 amino acids: CATSRGASGRGTDTQYF.